The clone carrying this T cell receptor beta chain was seen a handful of times. This sample stems from a study of blood T cell repertoires in COVID-19. Background on the study: Specimens from acute and convalescent COVID-19 originated in the United States, Italy and Spain.

Produced via immunoSEQ multiplex PCR; TCRdb's table is partial and in-frame only. The table includes approximately 400,000 clones, about 90% detected once. This CDR3 spans 14 amino acids. Trimming shortened V by 0 bases and J by 8 bases, and 16 bases separated the two germline ends. Germline V gene lookup returns CDR1 GTSNPN and CDR2 SVGIG (reference sequence). The receptor comes from a man between 25 and 39 years old who had recovered from COVID-19. This sequence joins TRBV30 and TRBJ1-2; the D is unclear. Sequences were obtained from PBMCs or T cells enriched from blood (not recorded which). This CDR3 is CAWSVRQARSGYTF. The CDR3 DNA is TGTGCCTGGAGTGTACGCCAGGCCAGATCGGGCTACACCTTC.